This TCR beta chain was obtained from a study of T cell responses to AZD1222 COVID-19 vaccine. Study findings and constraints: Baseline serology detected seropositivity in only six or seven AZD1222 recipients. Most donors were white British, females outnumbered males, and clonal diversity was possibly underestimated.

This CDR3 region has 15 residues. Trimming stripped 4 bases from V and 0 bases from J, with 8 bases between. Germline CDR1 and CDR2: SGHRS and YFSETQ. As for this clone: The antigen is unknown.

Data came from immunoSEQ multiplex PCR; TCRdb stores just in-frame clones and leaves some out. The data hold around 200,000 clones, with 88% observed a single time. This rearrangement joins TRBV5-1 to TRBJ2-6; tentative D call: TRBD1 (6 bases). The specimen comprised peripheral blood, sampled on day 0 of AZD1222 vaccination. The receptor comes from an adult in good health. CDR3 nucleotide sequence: TGCGCCAGCAGCCGGGACACCTCTGGGGCCAACGTCCTGACTTTC. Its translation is CASSRDTSGANVLTF.